The sequence of this T cell receptor beta chain was determined in a study of Graves' ophthalmopathy and Graves' hyperthyroidism. Many counts were recorded for this clonotype. Researchers took RNA transcripts and amplified TCR beta CDR3 regions from them. The first-round RT-PCR employed HTBI primers together with the Qiagen OneStep RT-PCR kit. A multiplex PCR was then performed as the second round. TCRdb called the multiplex PCR reads again in MiXCR, with one record for every CDR3 protein. The sample records a few hundred thousand distinct CDR3 sequences, about a sixth being singletons. The CDR3 is 15 amino acids. The ends were cut back, 2 bases at V and 5 bases at J, with 12 bases in the middle. In germline, CDR1 is MRHNA, CDR2 SNTAGT.

This clonotype originated in an adult woman with stable Graves' hyperthyroidism. The V call is TRBV6-4, the J call TRBJ2-2, with D possibly called TRBD1 or TRBD2 (6 bases each). Source material: peripheral blood. CDR3 DNA sequence: TGTGCCAGCAGTGACGGGGGGCCGGAGACCGGGGAGCTGTTTTTT. Its translation: CASSDGGPETGELFF.